This T cell receptor beta chain was sequenced for a study of identical twins. The CDR3 length is 14 residues. V lost 5 bases and J 7 bases, leaving 21 bases between the germline ends. CDR1 SQVTM and CDR2 ANQGSEA come from the germline V gene. TCRdb called the 5' RACE reads again in MiXCR, with one record for every CDR3 protein. The sample holds 1,800,000 or so distinct CDR3 sequences, under 35% seen once. This clonotype has a single count. Everyone who donated was a healthy Caucasian. This sequence joins TRBV29-1 and TRBJ2-7; a possible D gene is TRBD2 (5 bases). Sequencing was carried out using cord blood. The sequence came from a newborn girl in good health. The CDR3 spells CSVRVGSGYNEQYF. The CDR3, as DNA: TGCAGCGTTAGAGTAGGGAGTGGCTACAATGAGCAGTACTTC.